The entry below gives a single T cell receptor beta chain sequence along with its context. No antigen is known for it. Some clones are missing from TCRdb's copy, which holds only in-frame ones; the method was immunoSEQ multiplex PCR. The table has roughly 30,000 clones, roughly 90% seen once. The sample comes from a study of T cells in localized non-small cell lung cancer. General study findings and limits: Elevated blood T cell density was associated with longer overall survival. Of the tissues analyzed, uninvolved adjacent lung showed maximal T cell clonality, greater than tumor.

V was trimmed by 0 bases and J by 4 bases, leaving 10 bases between them. CDR3 length: 14 amino acids. CDR1 is SGHRS, CDR2 YFSETQ, per germline. The chain recombines TRBV5-1 with TRBJ1-1; D uncertain. Here the sequenced sample was peripheral blood, taken before any cancer treatment. This receptor was identified in a woman between 35 and 75 years old with stage I lung adenocarcinoma. The CDR3 sequence is CASSLVPSSTEAFF. The CDR3, as DNA: TGCGCCAGCAGCTTGGTTCCCTCTTCCACTGAAGCTTTCTTT.